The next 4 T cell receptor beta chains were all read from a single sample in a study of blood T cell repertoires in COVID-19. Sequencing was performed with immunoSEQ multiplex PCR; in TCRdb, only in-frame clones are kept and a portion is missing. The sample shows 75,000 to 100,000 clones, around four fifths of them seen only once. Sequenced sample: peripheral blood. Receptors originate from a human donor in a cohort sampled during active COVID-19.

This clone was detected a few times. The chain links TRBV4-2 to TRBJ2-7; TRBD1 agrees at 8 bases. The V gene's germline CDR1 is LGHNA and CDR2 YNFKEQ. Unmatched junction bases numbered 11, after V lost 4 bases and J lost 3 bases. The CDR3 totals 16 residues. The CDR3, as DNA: TGTGCCAGCAGCCCCCAGAATATGGACAGGGACTACGAGCAGTACTTC. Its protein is CASSPQNMDRDYEQYF.

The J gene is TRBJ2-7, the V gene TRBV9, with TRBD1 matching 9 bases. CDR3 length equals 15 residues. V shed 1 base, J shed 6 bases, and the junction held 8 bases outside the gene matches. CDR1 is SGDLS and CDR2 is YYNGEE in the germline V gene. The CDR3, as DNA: TGTGCCAGCAGCGTAACCGGGACAGGGCCCTCCGAGCAGTACTTC. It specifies CASSVTGTGPSEQYF.

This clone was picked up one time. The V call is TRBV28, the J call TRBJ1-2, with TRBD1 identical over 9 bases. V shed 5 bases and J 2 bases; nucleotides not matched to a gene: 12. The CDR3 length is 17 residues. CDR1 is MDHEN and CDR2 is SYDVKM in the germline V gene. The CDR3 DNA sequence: TGTGCCAGCAGTCCGGGACAGGGATTATGGGGAAACTATGGCTACACCTTC. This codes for CASSPGQGLWGNYGYTF.

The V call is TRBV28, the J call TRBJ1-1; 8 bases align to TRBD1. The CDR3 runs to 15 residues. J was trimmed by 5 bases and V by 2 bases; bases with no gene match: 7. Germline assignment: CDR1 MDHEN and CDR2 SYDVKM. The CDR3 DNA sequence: TGTGCCAGCAGTTTACCGACAGGGGCAAAGACTGAAGCTTTCTTT. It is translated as CASSLPTGAKTEAFF.